Each of the 15 T cell receptor beta chains below was sequenced from the same sample in a study of tumor and adjacent non-tumor tissue in lung cancer. The template was RNA from unsorted bulk tissue. Distant lung tissue was collected more than 3 cm away from the tumor edge. TCRbeta libraries were built with three rounds of nested PCR, modified from ARM-PCR. TCRdb re-analysed the multiplex PCR reads in MiXCR, keeping a single row per CDR3 protein. This table has approximately 120,000 distinct CDR3 sequences, about 61% appearing once. The specimen was distant non-tumor lung tissue. The receptors shown here come from a man aged 55-75 years with non-small cell lung cancer.

The rearrangement links TRBV20-1 to TRBJ2-7, with 8 bases fitting TRBD1. V gave up 5 bases and J gave up 3 bases; unmatched junction bases: 9. The CDR3 totals 14 residues. The V gene's germline CDR1 is DFQATT and CDR2 SNEGSKA (reference sequence). The CDR3 nucleotides are TGCAGTGCTTTGCAGGGGGCTAACTACTACGAGCAGTACTTC. As protein: CSALQGANYYEQYF.

Judged by abundance, this clonotype is medium-sized. The chain combines TRBV11-2 with TRBJ2-7, with 9 bases matching TRBD1. Germline CDR1 is SGHAT and CDR2 is FQNNGV. The CDR3 is made up of 15 amino acids. V lost 2 bases, J lost 5 bases, and 7 bases stayed unmatched. The CDR3 is CASSLLITGGNEQYF. DNA of the CDR3: TGTGCCAGCAGCTTACTAATAACAGGGGGCAACGAGCAGTACTTC.

For this clonotype: The CDR3 carries no conserved terminal phenylalanine or tryptophan, so it likely arises from a read error. The J gene is TRBJ2-2, the V gene TRBV12-3 or TRBV12-4, with 10 bases matching TRBD2. The CDR3 runs to 19 residues. V was pared by 10 bases and J by 5 bases, with 22 bases of the junction left unmatched. CDR3 sequence reads: CANYRTFGSSGSYTGELFY. CDR3 nucleotides: TGTGCCAACTATCGGACATTCGGGTCTAGCGGGAGTTATACCGGGGAGCTGTTTTAT.

This clonotype appeared many times. The chain carries TRBV6-1 and TRBJ1-4; the D is unclear. Per the germline V gene, CDR1 is MNHNS and CDR2 is SASEGT. The CDR3 length is 16 residues. Trimming took off 1 base at V and 0 bases at J, with 9 bases between the two ends. CDR3 bases: TGTGCCAGCAGTGAAGTAGGCAGACCAACTAATGAAAAACTGTTTTTT. This encodes CASSEVGRPTNEKLFF.

A word on this clonotype: One end of the junction varies from germline; a read error may be responsible. The chain is built from TRBV7-8 and TRBJ2-1; 9 bases map to TRBD1. CDR1 and CDR2 from the germline V gene are SGHVS and FQNEAQ. The CDR3 sequence is 14 residues long. CDR3 amino acids: CDSSPRQGVNKQFF. Here the CDR3 DNA reads TGTGACAGTAGCCCGAGACAGGGGGTCAATAAGCAGTTCTTC. The full variable domain, rest sourced from reference TRBV7-8 and TRBJ2-1, is GAGVSQSPRYKVAKRGQDVALRCDPISGHVSLFWYQQALGQGPEFLTYFQNEAQLDKSGLPSDRFFAERPEGSVSTLKIQRTQQEDSAVYLCDSSPRQGVNKQFFGPGTRLTVL.

The sample holds one count of this clonotype. One end of the junction does not line up with germline, which may come from a read error. This rearrangement joins TRBV4-1 to TRBJ2-7; a possible D gene is TRBD2 (6 bases). There are 16 residues in the CDR3. CDR1 and CDR2 from the germline V gene are MGHRA and YSYEKL. In DNA, the CDR3 is TGCGCCAGCAGCCAAGATCTCATTAGCGGCAAATACGAGCAGTATTTC. It specifies CASSQDLISGKYEQYF.

The J gene is TRBJ1-1, the V gene TRBV20-1; 7 nucleotides agree with TRBD1. Trimming cost V 4 bases and J 1 base; bases outside gene matches: 6. Germline V gives CDR1 DFQATT, CDR2 SNEGSKA (reference sequence). The CDR3 is 14 amino acids. The CDR3 protein is CSANPRDRNTEAFF. CDR3 DNA: TGCAGTGCTAACCCCCGGGACAGGAACACTGAAGCTTTCTTT.

This clonotype was detected ten times or more. J is TRBJ2-3 and V is TRBV29-1; a weak D match, TRBD1 (6 bases). The CDR3 has 14 residues. Trimming removed 2 bases at V and 4 bases at J, with 13 bases between. CDR1 and CDR2 (germline): SQVTM, ANQGSEA. The CDR3 sequence is CSVERRQDSDTQYF. Written as DNA, the CDR3 is TGCAGCGTTGAAAGGAGACAGGACTCAGATACGCAGTATTTT.

This clonotype has just a few counts. A much bigger clone sits one base away, suggesting this may be a read error. The V gene is TRBV6-1, the J gene TRBJ2-3, with TRBD2 identical over 7 bases. The V segment lost 10 bases and the J segment 2 bases; nucleotides outside the gene matches: 6. The CDR3 totals 13 residues. CDR1 is MNHNS, CDR2 SASEGT, per germline. The CDR3 sequence: CAIRDYFTDTQYF. CDR3 nucleotide sequence: TGTGCCATCCGGGACTACTTCACAGATACGCAGTATTTT.

Concerning this clonotype: One junction end does not reproduce the germline sequence, and a read error may be involved. J is TRBJ2-5 and V is TRBV20-1; TRBD1 matches at 9 bases. The CDR3 extends over 15 amino acids. The germline CDR1 and CDR2 sequences are DFQATT and SNEGSKA (reference sequence). The CDR3 coding sequence is TGCAATGCTCCCACGACAGGGGGGTACCAAGAGACCCAGTACTTC. It codes for CNAPTTGGYQETQYF.

For this clonotype: This may arise from a read error, as a much more abundant clone is one base away. The chain uses TRBV6-2 or TRBV6-3 and TRBJ1-5; D uncertain. Germline values: CDR1 MNHEY, CDR2 SVGEGT. V was pared by 6 bases and J by 5 bases, with 11 bases between. The CDR3 spans 13 residues. The CDR3 DNA reads as TGTGCCAGCAGACGGACGGGTGATCAGCCCCAGCATTTT. As protein: CASRRTGDQPQHF.

The sample holds a few counts of this clonotype. V usage is TRBV11-2 and J usage is TRBJ2-3; D is ambiguous. In germline, CDR1 is SGHAT, CDR2 FQNNGV. V lost 4 bases and J lost 15, with 14 bases in between. This CDR3 spans 11 amino acids. The CDR3 bases are TGTGCCAGCAGCTCGGCGATTGAGAAATATTTT. Translating gives CASSSAIEKYF.

Remarks on this clonotype: One base away lies a much larger clone, so this may be a sequencing read error. The chain couples TRBV30 to TRBJ2-7, with D uncertain. CDR1 is GTSNPN, CDR2 SVGIG, per germline (reference sequence). V gave up 5 bases and J gave up 0 bases, with 11 bases separating them. CDR3 length: 13 amino acids. CDR3 residues: CAWVIDGSYEQYF. The CDR3 DNA follows: TGTGCCTGGGTCATAGATGGCTCCTACGAGCAGTACTTC.

As concerns this clonotype: The junction departs from germline at one end; a sequencing error may be responsible. The chain is built from TRBV12-3 or TRBV12-4 and TRBJ2-1; TRBD2 matches 8 bases. The CDR3 spans 15 residues. CDR3 DNA: TGTGCCGGCAAGTCCGGGAGGGAGTCCTACAGTGAGCAGTTCTTC. It is translated as CAGKSGRESYSEQFF.

A word on this clonotype: Since a much larger clone is just one base distant, this may be a read error. The gene calls are TRBV6-2 or TRBV6-3 and TRBJ2-5; D is perhaps TRBD2 (6 bases). In germline, CDR1 is MNHEY, CDR2 SVGEGT. The length of the CDR3 is 16 residues. CDR3 sequence reads: CASSYGLLAKGETQNF. The CDR3 DNA follows: TGTGCCAGCAGTTACGGGCTGCTAGCGAAAGGGGAGACCCAGAACTTC.